This T cell receptor beta chain is drawn from a study of beta chain features in type 1 diabetes. Study-wide background: Cell yields, age and gender were similar between patients and healthy donors.

Trimming stripped 0 bases from V and 7 bases from J, with 17 bases between. Germline V gene lookup returns CDR1 SGHRS and CDR2 YFSETQ. The CDR3 contains 15 residues. Study results and limitations: Moderate but significant shortening of TCRB CDR3s was recorded in all four CD4+ subsets from Type 1 diabetes patients. Lower insertion and higher deletion counts appeared at VDJ junctions in type 1 diabetes patients.

This clone was counted only a few times. Antigen specificity is unknown. The study reverse transcribed the entire isolated RNA, so it sequenced expressed TCRB transcripts. Read counts averaged roughly 4 million for samples of naive, central memory and regulatory T cells. Profiling relied on immunoSEQ multiplex PCR, and the TCRdb table lists in-frame clones only, not all of them. Among about 370,000 clones, 8.5% to 10% were seen once, and the ten largest hold over 0.45%. Sorting with CD45RO/CCR7/CD25/CD127/CD95/CD27 yielded naive, central memory, regulatory and stem-like memory CD4+ cells. The sequence was obtained from a man aged 30 to 39 with type 1 diabetes. The chain combines TRBV5-1 with TRBJ2-7; D unresolved. Sequencing was performed on central memory CD4+ T cells from blood. As DNA, the CDR3 is TGCGCCAGCAGCTTGGGGTCCGCCTTGATGAGGGAGCAGTACTTC. Translation gives CASSLGSALMREQYF.